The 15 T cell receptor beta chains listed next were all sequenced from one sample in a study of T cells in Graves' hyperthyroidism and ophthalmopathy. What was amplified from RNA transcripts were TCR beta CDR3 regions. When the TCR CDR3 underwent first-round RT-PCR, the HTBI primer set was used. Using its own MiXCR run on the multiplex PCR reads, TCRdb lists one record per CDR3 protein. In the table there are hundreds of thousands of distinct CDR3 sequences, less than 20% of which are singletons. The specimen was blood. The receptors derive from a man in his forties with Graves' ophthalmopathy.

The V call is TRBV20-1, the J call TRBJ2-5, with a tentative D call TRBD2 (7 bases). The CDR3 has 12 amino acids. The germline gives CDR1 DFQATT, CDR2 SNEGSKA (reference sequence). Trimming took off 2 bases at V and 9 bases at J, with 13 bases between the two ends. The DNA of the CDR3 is TGCAGTGCTAGATGGGGGGGGCCGGCCCAGTACTTC. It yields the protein CSARWGGPAQYF.

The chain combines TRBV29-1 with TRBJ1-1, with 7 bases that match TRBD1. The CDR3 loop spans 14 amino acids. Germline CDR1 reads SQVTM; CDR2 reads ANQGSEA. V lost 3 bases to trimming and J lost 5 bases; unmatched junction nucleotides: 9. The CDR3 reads CSVDRGGAGTEAFF. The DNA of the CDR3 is TGCAGCGTTGATAGAGGGGGCGCGGGTACTGAAGCTTTCTTT.

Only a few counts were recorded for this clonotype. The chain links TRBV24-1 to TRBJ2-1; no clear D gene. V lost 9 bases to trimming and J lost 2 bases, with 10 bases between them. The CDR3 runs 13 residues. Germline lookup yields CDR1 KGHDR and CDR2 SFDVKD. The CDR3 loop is CATEPPPYNEQFF. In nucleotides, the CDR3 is TGTGCCACCGAGCCCCCACCCTACAATGAGCAGTTCTTC.

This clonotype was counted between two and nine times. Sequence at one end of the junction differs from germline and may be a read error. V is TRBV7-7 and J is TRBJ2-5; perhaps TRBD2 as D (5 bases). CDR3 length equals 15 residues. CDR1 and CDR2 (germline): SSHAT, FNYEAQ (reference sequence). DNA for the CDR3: TGTGCTAGCAGCTTAGCGTCGTCACAGCAAGAGACCCAGTACTTC. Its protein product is CASSLASSQQETQYF.

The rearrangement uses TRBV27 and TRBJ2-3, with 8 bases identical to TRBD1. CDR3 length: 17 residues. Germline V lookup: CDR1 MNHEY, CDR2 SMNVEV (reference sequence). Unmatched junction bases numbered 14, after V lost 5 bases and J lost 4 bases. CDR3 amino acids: CASSHPPTGVWADTQYF. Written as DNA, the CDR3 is TGTGCCAGCAGTCATCCCCCGACAGGGGTCTGGGCAGATACGCAGTATTTT.

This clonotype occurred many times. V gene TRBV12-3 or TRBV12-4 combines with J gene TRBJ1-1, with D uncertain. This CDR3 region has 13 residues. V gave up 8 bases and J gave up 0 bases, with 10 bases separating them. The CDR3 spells CASGIGLNTEAFF. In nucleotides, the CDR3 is TGTGCCAGCGGGATTGGATTGAACACTGAAGCTTTCTTT.

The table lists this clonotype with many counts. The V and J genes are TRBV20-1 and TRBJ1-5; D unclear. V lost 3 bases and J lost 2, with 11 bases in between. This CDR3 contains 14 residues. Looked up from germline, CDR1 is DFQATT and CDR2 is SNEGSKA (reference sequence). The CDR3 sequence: CSASLRKGNQPQHF. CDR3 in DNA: TGCAGTGCTAGCCTACGAAAGGGCAATCAGCCCCAGCATTTT.

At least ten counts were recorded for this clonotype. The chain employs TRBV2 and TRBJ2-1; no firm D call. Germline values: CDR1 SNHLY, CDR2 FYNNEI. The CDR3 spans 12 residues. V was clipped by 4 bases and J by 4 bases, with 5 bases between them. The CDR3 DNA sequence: TGTGCCAGCAGTGTTACTTACAATGAGCAGTTCTTC. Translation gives CASSVTYNEQFF.

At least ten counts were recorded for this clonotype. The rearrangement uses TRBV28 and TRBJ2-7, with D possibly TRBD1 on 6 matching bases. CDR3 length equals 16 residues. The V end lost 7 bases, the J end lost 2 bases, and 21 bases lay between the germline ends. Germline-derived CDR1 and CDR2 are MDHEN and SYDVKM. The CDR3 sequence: CASTHTGQPTTYEQYF. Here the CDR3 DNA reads TGTGCCAGCACCCACACCGGACAGCCAACAACCTACGAGCAGTACTTC.

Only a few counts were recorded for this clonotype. For the CDR3, the DNA is TGCGCCAGCAGCTCTTTTGAAGCGTATAAAAGGGAGACCCAGTACTTC. Its protein is CASSSFEAYKRETQYF. The V and J genes are TRBV5-1 and TRBJ2-5; D is undetermined. The CDR3 runs 16 residues. Trimming took off 3 bases at V and 5 bases at J, with 20 bases between the two ends. Germline CDR1 is SGHRS and CDR2 is YFSETQ.

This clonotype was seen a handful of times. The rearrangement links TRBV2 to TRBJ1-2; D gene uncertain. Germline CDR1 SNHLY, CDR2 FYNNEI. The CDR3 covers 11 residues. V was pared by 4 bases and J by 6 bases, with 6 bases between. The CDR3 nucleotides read TGTGCCAGCAGTGTGGCCAATGGCTACACCTTC. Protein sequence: CASSVANGYTF.

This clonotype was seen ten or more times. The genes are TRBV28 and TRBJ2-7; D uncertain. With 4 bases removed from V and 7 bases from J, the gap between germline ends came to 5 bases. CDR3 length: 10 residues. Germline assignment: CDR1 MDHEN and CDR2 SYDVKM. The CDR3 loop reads CASSYGEQYF. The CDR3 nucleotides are TGTGCCAGCAGTTATGGGGAGCAGTACTTC.

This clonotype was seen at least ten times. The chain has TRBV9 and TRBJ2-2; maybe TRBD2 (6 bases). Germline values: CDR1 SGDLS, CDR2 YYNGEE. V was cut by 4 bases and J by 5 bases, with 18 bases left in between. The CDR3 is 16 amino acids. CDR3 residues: CASSMRGSGSTGELFF. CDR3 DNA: TGTGCCAGCAGCATGCGGGGTAGCGGATCGACCGGGGAGCTGTTTTTT.

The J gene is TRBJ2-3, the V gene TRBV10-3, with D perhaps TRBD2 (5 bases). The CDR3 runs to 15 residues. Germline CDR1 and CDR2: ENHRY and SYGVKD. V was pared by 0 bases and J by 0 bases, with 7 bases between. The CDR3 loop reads CAISESTTSTDTQYF. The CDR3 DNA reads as TGTGCCATCAGTGAGTCGACTACTAGCACAGATACGCAGTATTTT.

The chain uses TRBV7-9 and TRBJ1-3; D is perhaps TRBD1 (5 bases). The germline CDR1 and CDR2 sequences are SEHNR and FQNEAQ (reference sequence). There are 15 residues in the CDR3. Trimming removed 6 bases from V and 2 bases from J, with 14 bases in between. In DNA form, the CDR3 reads TGTGCCAGCAGTGCTACAGGTTCTCCTGGAAACACCATATATTTT. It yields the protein CASSATGSPGNTIYF.